Shown below are 3 T cell receptor beta chains from a single sample sequenced in a study of cytomegalovirus exposure and HLA in healthy donors. Primers included in the PCR were 60 Vbeta and 13 Jbeta primers. Profiled with immunoSEQ multiplex PCR; TCRdb holds only in-frame clones, not every one. The table lists about 160,000 clones, 80% of them singletons. The specimen sequenced was PBMCs. Receptors originate from a man aged 18 to 30 in good health and CMV-seropositive.

This clone has a handful of counts. The chain has TRBV27 and TRBJ2-7; TRBD2 agrees at 9 bases. Germline CDR1 and CDR2: MNHEY and SMNVEV (reference sequence). The V and J ends lost 7 bases and 4 bases, in that order; junction bases with no gene match: 8. The CDR3 is 14 residues long. CDR3 nucleotides: TGTGCCAGCACAAAAGCGGGAGGCGTGTACGAGCAGTACTTC. Protein product: CASTKAGGVYEQYF.

This clone has only one observation. The chain links TRBV13 to TRBJ2-2; TRBD2 matches 14 bases. With V trimmed by 5 bases and J by 6 bases, 2 bases remained unmatched. Per the germline V gene, CDR1 is PRHDT and CDR2 is FYEKMQ (reference sequence). The CDR3 length is 15 residues. The CDR3 nucleotides are TGTGCCAGCAGCACGACTAGCGGGAGGGCCGGGGAGCTGTTTTTT. Amino acids: CASSTTSGRAGELFF.

The V call is TRBV30, the J call TRBJ1-2; 7 nucleotides agree with TRBD1. The CDR3 has 16 amino acids. CDR1 is GTSNPN and CDR2 is SVGIG in the germline V gene (reference sequence). The V gene end was trimmed by 2 bases and the J gene end by 5 bases; junction bases not matched to a gene: 14. The chain's CDR3 is CAWSLQTPGQKYGYTF. The CDR3 DNA sequence: TGTGCCTGGAGTTTGCAGACCCCGGGACAGAAGTATGGCTACACCTTC.